This TCR beta chain was captured by sequencing in a study of blood T cells in healthy people across ages. Per the germline V gene, CDR1 is SGHVS and CDR2 is FQNEAQ. Trimming left V 5 bases short and J 3 bases short, with 11 bases between. This CDR3 comprises 13 residues. Using a J-beta primer mix together with a sample-barcoded 5' primer, a second PCR was run for about 6 to 12 cycles. TCRdb used MiXCR to reprocess the 5' RACE reads, holding one entry per CDR3 protein. The sample contains more than 900,000 distinct CDR3 sequences, roughly 24% of which appear only once. These same data were also listed under a study on T cells of mothers and their children. According to that study: In this cohort, donors were a few healthy Caucasian mothers plus their six children. Inherited differences only slightly affect thymic shaping of TCR recombination output.

The sample comprised blood. The chain recombines TRBV7-8 with TRBJ2-7; D unclear. The sequence came from a girl aged 2 to 9 in good health. The CDR3 region has the DNA TGTGCCAGCAGCCCACATGCGTTCTACGAGCAGTACTTC. It codes for CASSPHAFYEQYF.